The source of this TCR beta chain is a study of cytomegalovirus exposure and HLA in healthy donors. Background on the study: HLA-typed donors were the source of around 85 million unique TCRs held in an early data release.

Germline V gives CDR1 KGHSH, CDR2 LQKENI. The trim removed 3 bases at V and 2 bases at J, leaving 5 bases unmatched. CDR3 length equals 16 residues. Details on this clone: Its antigen is as yet unknown.

Findings of the study overall: Across HLA loci, a later analysis found differing TCR association rates, with DRB1 most and HLA-C fewest. In a later analysis, donors in an Asian-associated ancestry cluster reportedly had fewer N-insertions in productive TCRs than the cohort mean.

The PCR used 60 Vbeta and 13 Jbeta primers. Sequencing was performed with immunoSEQ multiplex PCR; in TCRdb, only in-frame clones are kept and a portion is missing. The sample lists over 110,000 clones; roughly two thirds were seen once. This chain uses TRBV18 with TRBJ2-3; 10 bases are a match to TRBD2. The sample consisted of PBMCs. This sequence was found in a woman aged 40 to 55 in good health and CMV-seronegative. In DNA form, the CDR3 reads TGTGCCAGCTCACCGAAACTAGCGGGGTTCACAGATACGCAGTATTTT. Its protein product is CASSPKLAGFTDTQYF.